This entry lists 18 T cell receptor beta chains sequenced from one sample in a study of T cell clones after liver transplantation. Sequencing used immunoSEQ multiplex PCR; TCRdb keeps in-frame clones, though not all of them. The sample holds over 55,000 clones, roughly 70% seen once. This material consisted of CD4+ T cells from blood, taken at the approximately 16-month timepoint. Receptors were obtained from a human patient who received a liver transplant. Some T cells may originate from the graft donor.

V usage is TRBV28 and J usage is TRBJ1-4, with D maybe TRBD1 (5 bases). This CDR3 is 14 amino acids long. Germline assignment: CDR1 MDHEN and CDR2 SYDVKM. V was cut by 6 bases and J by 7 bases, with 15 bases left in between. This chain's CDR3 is CASSPGGTVEKLFF. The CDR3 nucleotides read TGTGCCAGCAGCCCGGGGGGTACAGTTGAAAAACTGTTTTTT. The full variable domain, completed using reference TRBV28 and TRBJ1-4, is DVKVTQSSRYLVKRTGEKVFLECVQDMDHENMFWYRQDPGLGLRLIYFSYDVKMKEKGDIPEGYSVSREKKERFSLILESASTNQTSMYLCASSPGGTVEKLFFGSGTQLSVL.

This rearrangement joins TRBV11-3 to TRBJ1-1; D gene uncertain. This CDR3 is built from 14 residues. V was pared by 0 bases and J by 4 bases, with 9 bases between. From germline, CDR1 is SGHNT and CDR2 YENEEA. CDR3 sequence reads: CASSLDLGSTEAFF. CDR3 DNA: TGTGCCAGCAGCTTAGACCTGGGGAGCACTGAAGCTTTCTTT.

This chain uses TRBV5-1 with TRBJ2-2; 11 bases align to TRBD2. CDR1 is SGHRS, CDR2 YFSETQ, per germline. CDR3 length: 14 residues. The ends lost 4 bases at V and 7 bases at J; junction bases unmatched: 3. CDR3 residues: CASSPLAGGGELFF. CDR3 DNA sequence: TGCGCCAGCAGCCCCCTAGCGGGAGGCGGGGAGCTGTTTTTT.

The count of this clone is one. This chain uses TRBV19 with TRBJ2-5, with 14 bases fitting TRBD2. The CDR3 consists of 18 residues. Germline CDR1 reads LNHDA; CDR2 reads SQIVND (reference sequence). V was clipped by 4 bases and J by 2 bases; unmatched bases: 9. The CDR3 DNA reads TGTGCCAGTAGTAAGCGGACTAGCGGGGGGATTTCACAAGAGACCCAGTACTTC. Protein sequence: CASSKRTSGGISQETQYF.

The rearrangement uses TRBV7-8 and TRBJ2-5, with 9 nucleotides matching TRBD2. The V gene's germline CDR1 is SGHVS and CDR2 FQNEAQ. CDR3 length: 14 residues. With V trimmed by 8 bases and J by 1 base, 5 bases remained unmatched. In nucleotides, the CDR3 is TGTGCCAGCTCTCGCGGGAGGGCCCAAGAGACCCAGTACTTC. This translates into CASSRGRAQETQYF.

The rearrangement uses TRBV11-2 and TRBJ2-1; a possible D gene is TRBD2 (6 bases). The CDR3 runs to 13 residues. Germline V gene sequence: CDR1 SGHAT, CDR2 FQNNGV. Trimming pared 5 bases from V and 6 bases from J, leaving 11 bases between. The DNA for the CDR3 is TGTGCCAGCAGCCTACAGCGGGCCAATGAGCAGTTCTTC. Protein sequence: CASSLQRANEQFF.

DNA of the CDR3: TGTGCCAGCAGTTACCATGTAGGGGGGGCCTACGAGCAGTACTTC. Translation: CASSYHVGGAYEQYF. V usage is TRBV6-5 and J usage is TRBJ2-7, with TRBD2 as a possible D gene (7 bases). Trimming stripped 2 bases from V and 2 bases from J, with 13 bases between. In germline, CDR1 is MNHEY, CDR2 SVGAGI. This CDR3 has 15 amino acids.

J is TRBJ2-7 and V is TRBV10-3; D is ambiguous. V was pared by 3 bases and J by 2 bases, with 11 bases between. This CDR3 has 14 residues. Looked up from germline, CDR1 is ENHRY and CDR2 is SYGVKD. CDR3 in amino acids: CAISDGTDTYEQYF. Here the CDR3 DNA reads TGTGCCATCAGTGACGGCACGGATACCTACGAGCAGTACTTC.

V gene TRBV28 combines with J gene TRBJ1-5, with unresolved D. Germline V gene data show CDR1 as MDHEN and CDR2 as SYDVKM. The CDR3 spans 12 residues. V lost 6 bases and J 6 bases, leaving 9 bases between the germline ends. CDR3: CASRGVVQPQHF. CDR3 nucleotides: TGTGCCAGCAGGGGAGTCGTTCAGCCCCAGCATTTT.

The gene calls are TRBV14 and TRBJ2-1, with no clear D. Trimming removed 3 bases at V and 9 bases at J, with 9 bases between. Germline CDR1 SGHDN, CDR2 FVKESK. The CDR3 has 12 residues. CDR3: CASSHVLGEQFF. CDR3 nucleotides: TGTGCCAGCAGCCATGTCCTCGGTGAGCAGTTCTTC.

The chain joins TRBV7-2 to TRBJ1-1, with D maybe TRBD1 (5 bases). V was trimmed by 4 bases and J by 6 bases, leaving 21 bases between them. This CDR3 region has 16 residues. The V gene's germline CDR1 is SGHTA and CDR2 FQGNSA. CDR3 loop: CASSSGSGAGGAEAFF. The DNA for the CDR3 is TGTGCCAGCAGCTCGGGATCCGGGGCTGGCGGCGCTGAAGCTTTCTTT.

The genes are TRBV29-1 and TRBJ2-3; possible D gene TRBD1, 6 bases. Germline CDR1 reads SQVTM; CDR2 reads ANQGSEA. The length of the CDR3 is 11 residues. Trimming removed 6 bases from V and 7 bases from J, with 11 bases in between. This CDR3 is CSVRGTNTQYF. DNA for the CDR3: TGCAGCGTCCGAGGGACAAATACGCAGTATTTT.

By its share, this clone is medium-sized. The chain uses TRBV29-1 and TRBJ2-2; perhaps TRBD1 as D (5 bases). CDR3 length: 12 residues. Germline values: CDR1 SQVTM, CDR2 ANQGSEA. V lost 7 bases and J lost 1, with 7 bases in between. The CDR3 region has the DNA TGCAGCGCCGACAGGAACACCGGGGAGCTGTTTTTT. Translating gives CSADRNTGELFF.

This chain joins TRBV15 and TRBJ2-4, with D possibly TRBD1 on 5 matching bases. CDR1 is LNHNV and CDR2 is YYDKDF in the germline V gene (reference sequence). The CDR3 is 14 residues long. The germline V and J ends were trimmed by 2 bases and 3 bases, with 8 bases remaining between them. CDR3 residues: CATSRTGGKNIQYF. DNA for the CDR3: TGTGCCACCAGCAGAACAGGCGGCAAAAACATTCAGTACTTC.

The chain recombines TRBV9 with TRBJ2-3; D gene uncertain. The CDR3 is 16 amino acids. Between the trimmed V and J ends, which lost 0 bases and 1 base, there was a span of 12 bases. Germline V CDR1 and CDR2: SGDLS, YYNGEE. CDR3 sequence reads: CASSVDASGGTDTQYF. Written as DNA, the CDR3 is TGTGCCAGCAGCGTAGATGCGAGTGGGGGCACAGATACGCAGTATTTT.

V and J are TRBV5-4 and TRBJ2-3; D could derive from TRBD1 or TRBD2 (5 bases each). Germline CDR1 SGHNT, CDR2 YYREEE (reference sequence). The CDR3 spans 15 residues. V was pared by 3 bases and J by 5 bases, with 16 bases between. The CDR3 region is CASSSTGRNQDTQYF. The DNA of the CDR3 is TGTGCCAGCAGCTCAACGGGACGGAATCAAGATACGCAGTATTTT. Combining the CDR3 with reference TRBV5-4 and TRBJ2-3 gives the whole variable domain ETGVTQSPTHLIKTRGQQVTLRCSSQSGHNTVSWYQQALGQGPQFIFQYYREEENGRGNFPPRFSGLQFPNYSSELNVNALELDDSALYLCASSSTGRNQDTQYFGPGTRLTVL.

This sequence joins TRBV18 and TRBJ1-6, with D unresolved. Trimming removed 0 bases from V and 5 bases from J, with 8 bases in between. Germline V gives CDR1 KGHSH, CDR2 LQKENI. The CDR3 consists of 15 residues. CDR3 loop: CASSPPGIDNSPLHF. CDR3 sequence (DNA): TGTGCCAGCTCACCACCGGGGATCGATAATTCACCCCTCCACTTT.

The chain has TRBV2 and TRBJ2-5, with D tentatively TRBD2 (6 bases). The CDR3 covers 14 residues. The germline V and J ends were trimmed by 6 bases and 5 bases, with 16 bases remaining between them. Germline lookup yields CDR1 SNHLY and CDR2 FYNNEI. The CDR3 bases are TGTGCCAGCAGAATCCGAGCGGGTTCGGAGACCCAGTACTTC. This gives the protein CASRIRAGSETQYF.